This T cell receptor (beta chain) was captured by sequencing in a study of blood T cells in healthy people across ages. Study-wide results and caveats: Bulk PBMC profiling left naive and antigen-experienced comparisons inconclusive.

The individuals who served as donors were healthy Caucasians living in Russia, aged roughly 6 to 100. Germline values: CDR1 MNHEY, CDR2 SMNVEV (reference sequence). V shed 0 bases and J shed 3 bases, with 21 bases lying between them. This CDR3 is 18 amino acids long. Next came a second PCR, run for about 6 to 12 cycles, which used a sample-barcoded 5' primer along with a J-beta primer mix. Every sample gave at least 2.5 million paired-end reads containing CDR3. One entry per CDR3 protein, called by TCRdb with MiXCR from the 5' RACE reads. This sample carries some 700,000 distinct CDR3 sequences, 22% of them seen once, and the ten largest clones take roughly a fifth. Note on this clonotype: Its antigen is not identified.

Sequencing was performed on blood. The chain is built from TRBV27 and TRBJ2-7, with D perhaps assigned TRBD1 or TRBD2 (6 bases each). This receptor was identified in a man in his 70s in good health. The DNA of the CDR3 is TGTGCCAGCAGTTTATCCCACCCCAGACAGGCCGGGGGCTACGAGCAGTACTTC. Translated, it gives CASSLSHPRQAGGYEQYF.